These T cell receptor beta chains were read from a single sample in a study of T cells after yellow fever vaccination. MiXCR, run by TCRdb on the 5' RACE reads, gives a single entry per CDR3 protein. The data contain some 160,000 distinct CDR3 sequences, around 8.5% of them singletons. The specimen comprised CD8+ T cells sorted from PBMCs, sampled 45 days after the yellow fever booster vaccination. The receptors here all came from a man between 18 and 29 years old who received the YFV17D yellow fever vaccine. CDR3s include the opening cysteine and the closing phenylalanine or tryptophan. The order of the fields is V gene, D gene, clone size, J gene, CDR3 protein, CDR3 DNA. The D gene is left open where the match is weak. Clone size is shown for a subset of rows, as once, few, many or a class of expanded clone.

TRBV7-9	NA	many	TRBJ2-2	CASSFPQGKSGELFF	TGTGCCAGCAGCTTCCCCCAGGGGAAGTCCGGGGAGCTGTTTTTT
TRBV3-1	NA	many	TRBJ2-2	CASSQTTTEPNTGELFF	TGTGCCAGCAGCCAAACTACGACAGAGCCTAACACCGGGGAGCTGTTTTTT
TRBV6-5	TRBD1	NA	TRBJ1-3	CASSYSLTGTGNTIYF	TGTGCCAGCAGTTACTCGTTGACAGGGACTGGAAACACCATATATTTT
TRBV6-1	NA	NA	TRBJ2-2	CASSEGDWNTGELFF	TGTGCCAGCAGTGAGGGGGACTGGAACACCGGGGAGCTGTTTTTT
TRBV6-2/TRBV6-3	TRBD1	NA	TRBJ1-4	CASTIPTGENEKLFF	TGTGCCAGCACGATTCCGACAGGGGAAAATGAAAAACTGTTTTTT
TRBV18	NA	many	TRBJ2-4	CASSPSNERSKNIQYF	TGTGCCAGCTCACCGTCCAACGAGAGGTCCAAAAACATTCAGTACTTC
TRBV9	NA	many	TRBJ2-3	CASSEGGDTQYF	TGTGCCAGCAGCGAAGGAGGGGATACGCAGTATTTT
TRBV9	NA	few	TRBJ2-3	CASSVEGGATDTQYF	TGTGCCAGCAGCGTAGAGGGGGGGGCCACAGATACGCAGTATTTT
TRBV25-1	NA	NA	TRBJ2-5	CASTPGVQETQYF	TGTGCCAGCACCCCGGGGGTCCAAGAGACCCAGTACTTC
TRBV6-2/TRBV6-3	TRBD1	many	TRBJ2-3	CASSWDRETDTQYF	TGTGCCAGCAGTTGGGACAGGGAGACAGATACGCAGTATTTT
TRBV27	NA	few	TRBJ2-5	CASSRTGYQETQYF	TGTGCCAGCAGCCGGACTGGATACCAAGAGACCCAGTACTTC
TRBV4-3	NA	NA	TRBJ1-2	CASSQVAVTNYGYTF	TGCGCCAGCAGCCAAGTTGCAGTGACAAACTATGGCTACACCTTC
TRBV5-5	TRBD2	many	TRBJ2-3	CASSLAGPRSGGGTDTQYF	TGTGCCAGCAGCTTGGCGGGACCCCGTTCGGGAGGGGGCACAGATACGCAGTATTTT
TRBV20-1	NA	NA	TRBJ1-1	CSAHGRANTEAFF	TGCAGTGCTCACGGACGGGCGAACACTGAAGCTTTCTTT
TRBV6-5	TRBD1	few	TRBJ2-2	CASSKNLRRDSSTGELFF	TGTGCCAGCAGTAAAAACCTCCGCCGGGACAGCTCCACCGGGGAGCTGTTTTTT
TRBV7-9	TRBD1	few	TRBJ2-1	CASSLGDRVWADEQFF	TGTGCCAGCAGCCTAGGAGACAGGGTTTGGGCTGATGAGCAGTTCTTC
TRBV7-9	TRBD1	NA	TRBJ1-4	CASSLGTGHEKLFF	TGTGCCAGCAGCCTCGGGACAGGGCACGAAAAACTGTTTTTT
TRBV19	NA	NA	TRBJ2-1	CASGTGPRGNEQFF	TGTGCCAGTGGGACCGGACCCAGGGGCAATGAGCAGTTCTTC
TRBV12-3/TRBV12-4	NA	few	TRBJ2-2	CASSDIRGTGELFF	TGTGCCAGCAGTGATATACGGGGAACCGGGGAGCTGTTTTTT
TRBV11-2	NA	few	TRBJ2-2	CASSPRSTTGELFF	TGTGCCAGCAGTCCCCGGTCGACCACCGGGGAGCTGTTTTTT
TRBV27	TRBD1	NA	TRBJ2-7	CARTSDRAYEQYF	TGTGCCAGAACATCGGACAGGGCCTACGAGCAGTACTTC
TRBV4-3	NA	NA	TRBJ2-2	CASSQDEGANTGELFF	TGCGCCAGCAGCCAAGACGAAGGGGCGAACACCGGGGAGCTGTTTTTT
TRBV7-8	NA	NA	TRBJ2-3	CASTLGGYTDTQYF	TGTGCCAGCACCCTTGGCGGCTACACAGATACGCAGTATTTT
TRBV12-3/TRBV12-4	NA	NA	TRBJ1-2	CASSLTGNYGYTF	TGTGCCAGCAGTTTAACCGGAAACTATGGCTACACCTTC
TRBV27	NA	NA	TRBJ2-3	CASGAQRRYTDTQYF	TGTGCCAGCGGCGCCCAGCGCCGATACACAGATACGCAGTATTTT
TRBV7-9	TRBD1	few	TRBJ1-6	CASSRTTGSSPLHF	TGTGCCAGCAGCCGAACGACAGGGAGTTCACCCCTCCACTTT
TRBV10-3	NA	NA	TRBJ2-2	CAISDRTVPTGELFF	TGTGCCATCAGTGATAGGACGGTACCAACCGGGGAGCTGTTTTTT
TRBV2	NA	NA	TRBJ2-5	CASSDRWAEETQYF	TGTGCCAGCAGCGACCGGTGGGCAGAAGAGACCCAGTACTTC
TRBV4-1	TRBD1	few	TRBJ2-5	CASSRVWTGPGETQYF	TGCGCCAGCAGCCGAGTTTGGACAGGGCCAGGAGAGACCCAGTACTTC
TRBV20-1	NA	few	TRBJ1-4	CSAKTQIDEKLFF	TGCAGTGCTAAGACCCAAATCGATGAAAAACTGTTTTTT
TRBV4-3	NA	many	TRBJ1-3	CASSQGLAPGNTIYF	TGCGCCAGCAGCCAAGGGCTTGCCCCCGGAAACACCATATATTTT
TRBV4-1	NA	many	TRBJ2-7	CASSRDQNLGYEQYF	TGCGCCAGCAGCCGGGACCAAAACTTAGGCTACGAGCAGTACTTC
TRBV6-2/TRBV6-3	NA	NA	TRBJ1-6	CASSYSGHEINSPLHF	TGTGCCAGCAGTTACTCCGGACACGAAATTAATTCACCCCTCCACTTT
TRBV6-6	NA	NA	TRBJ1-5	CASLGKGGEPQHF	TGTGCCAGCCTCGGAAAGGGGGGAGAGCCCCAGCATTTT
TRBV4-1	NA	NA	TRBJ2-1	CASSQIDNEQFF	TGCGCCAGCAGCCAGATTGACAATGAGCAGTTCTTC
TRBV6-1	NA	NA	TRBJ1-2	CASSSLGRFDYGYTF	TGTGCCAGCAGTTCTCTCGGCAGATTCGACTATGGCTACACCTTC
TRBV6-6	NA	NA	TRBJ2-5	CASSDYSLKETQYF	TGTGCCAGCAGTGATTATAGCCTTAAAGAGACCCAGTACTTC
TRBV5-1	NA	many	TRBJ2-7	CASSLAGSRGSISYEQYF	TGCGCCAGCAGCTTGGCCGGATCGAGGGGCTCCATCTCCTACGAGCAGTACTTC
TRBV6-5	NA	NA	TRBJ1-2	CASTPLQGSYGYTF	TGTGCCAGCACCCCTCTCCAGGGCAGCTATGGCTACACCTTC
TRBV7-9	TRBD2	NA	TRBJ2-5	CASSPAYGGGNQETQYF	TGTGCCAGCAGCCCGGCATACGGGGGAGGGAACCAAGAGACCCAGTACTTC
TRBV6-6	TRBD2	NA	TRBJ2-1	CASSYLTSEEYNEQFF	TGTGCCAGCAGTTACCTCACTAGCGAGGAGTACAATGAGCAGTTCTTC
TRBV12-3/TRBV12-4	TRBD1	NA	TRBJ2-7	CASSFNLGWGTESYEQYF	TGTGCCAGCAGTTTTAATCTCGGCTGGGGGACAGAATCCTACGAGCAGTACTTC
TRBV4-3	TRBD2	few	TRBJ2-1	CASSQRPPGSGGNEQFF	TGCGCCAGCAGCCAAAGGCCCCCGGGTAGCGGGGGGAATGAGCAGTTCTTC
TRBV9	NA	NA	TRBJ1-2	CASSARRIGLPGGYTF	TGTGCCAGCAGCGCCCGTAGGATAGGGTTGCCAGGGGGCTACACCTTC
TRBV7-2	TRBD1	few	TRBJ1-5	CASSLVPGQGARQPQHF	TGTGCCAGCAGCTTAGTCCCTGGACAGGGGGCGCGTCAGCCCCAGCATTTT
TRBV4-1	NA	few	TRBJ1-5	CASSQETASNQPQHF	TGCGCCAGCAGCCAAGAAACGGCCAGCAATCAGCCCCAGCATTTT
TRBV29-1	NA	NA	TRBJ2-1	CSVVLGSYNEQFF	TGCAGCGTTGTACTGGGCTCCTACAATGAGCAGTTCTTC